This T cell receptor (beta chain) comes out of a study of T cells in Graves' hyperthyroidism and ophthalmopathy. What was amplified from RNA transcripts were TCR beta CDR3 regions. In the first-round RT-PCR of the TCR CDR3, the HTBI primer set was used. MiXCR, applied by TCRdb to the multiplex PCR reads, yields one record per CDR3 protein. The data contain about 700,000 distinct CDR3 sequences, 12% to 15% of them seen just once; the ten biggest clones take up 9.5% to 13%. The CDR3 consists of 14 residues. V was clipped by 7 bases and J by 1 base, with 13 bases between them. The chain combines TRBV12-3 or TRBV12-4 with TRBJ1-2, with TRBD1 as a possible D gene (5 bases). Sequencing was done on a sample of blood. This clonotype was obtained from a woman aged 18-29 years with Graves' hyperthyroidism. The CDR3 DNA is TGTGCCAGCACGGAACGCAGGGTTAACTATGGCTACACCTTC. It codes for CASTERRVNYGYTF.